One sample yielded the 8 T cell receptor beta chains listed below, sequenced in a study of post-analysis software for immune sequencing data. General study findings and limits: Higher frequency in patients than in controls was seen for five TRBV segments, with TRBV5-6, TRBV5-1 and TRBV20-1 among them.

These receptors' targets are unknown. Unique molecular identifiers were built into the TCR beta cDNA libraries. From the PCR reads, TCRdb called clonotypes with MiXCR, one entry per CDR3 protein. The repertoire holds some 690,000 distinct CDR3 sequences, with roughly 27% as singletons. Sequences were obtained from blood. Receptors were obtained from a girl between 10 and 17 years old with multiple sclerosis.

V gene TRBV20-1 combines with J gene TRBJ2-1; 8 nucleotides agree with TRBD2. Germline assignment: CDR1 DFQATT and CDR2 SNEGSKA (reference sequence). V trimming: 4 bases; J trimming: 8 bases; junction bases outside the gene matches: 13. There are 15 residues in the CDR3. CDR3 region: CSATLIAGGGHEQFF. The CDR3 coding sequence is TGCAGTGCTACCCTTATTGCGGGAGGAGGCCATGAGCAGTTCTTC.

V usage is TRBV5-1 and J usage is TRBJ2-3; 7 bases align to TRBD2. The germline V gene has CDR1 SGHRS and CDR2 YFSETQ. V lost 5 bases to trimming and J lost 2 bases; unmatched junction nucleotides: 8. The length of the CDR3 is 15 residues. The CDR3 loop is CASRSGLDYTDTQYF. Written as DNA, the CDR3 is TGCGCCAGCAGAAGTGGACTAGACTACACAGATACGCAGTATTTT.

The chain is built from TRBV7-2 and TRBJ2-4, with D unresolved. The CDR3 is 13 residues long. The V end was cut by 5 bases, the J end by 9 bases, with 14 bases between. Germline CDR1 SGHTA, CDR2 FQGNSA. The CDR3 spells CASSHRMSVIQYF. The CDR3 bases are TGTGCCAGCAGCCATCGTATGAGCGTCATTCAGTACTTC.

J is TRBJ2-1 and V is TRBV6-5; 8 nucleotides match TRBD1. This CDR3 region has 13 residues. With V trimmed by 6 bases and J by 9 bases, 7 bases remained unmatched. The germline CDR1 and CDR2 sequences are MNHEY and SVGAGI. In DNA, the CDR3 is TGTGCCAGCAGAGACAGGGGTATCGGTGAGCAGTTCTTC. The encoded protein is CASRDRGIGEQFF.

Here the CDR3 DNA reads TGTGCCAGCAGCTTTTGGGCCAGGGGTAACACAGATACGCAGTATTTT. It specifies CASSFWARGNTDTQYF. The chain carries TRBV9 and TRBJ2-3; possible D gene TRBD1, 6 bases. Trimming took off 4 bases at V and 2 bases at J, with 17 bases between the two ends. Germline V CDR1 and CDR2: SGDLS, YYNGEE. The CDR3 is 16 residues long.

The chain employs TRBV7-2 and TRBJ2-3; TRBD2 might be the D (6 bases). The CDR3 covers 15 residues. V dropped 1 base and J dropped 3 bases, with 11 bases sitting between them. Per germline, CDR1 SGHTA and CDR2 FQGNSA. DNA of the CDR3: TGTGCCAGCAGCTTAGTGGCTAGCGATACAGATACGCAGTATTTT. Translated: CASSLVASDTDTQYF. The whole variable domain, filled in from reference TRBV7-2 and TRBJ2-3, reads GAGVSQSPSNKVTEKGKDVELRCDPISGHTALYWYRQSLGQGLEFLIYFQGNSAPDKSGLPSDRFSAERTGGSVSTLTIQRTQQEDSAVYLCASSLVASDTDTQYFGPGTRLTVL.

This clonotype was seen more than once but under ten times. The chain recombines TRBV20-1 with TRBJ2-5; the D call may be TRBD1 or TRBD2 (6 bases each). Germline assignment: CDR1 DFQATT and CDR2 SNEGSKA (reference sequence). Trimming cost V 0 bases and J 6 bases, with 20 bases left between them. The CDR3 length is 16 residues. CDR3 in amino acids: CSARDPGAGDSKTQYF. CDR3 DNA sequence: TGCAGTGCTAGAGACCCCGGGGCAGGGGACTCGAAGACCCAGTACTTC.

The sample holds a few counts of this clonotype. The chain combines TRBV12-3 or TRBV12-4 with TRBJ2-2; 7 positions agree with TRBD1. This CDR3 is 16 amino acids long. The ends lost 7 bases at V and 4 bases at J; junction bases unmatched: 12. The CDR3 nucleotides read TGTGCCAGCACCCCTAGGGGGCCATCCCGCACCGGGGAGCTGTTTTTT. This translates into CASTPRGPSRTGELFF.